The T cell receptor beta chain under discussion was sequenced for a study of blood T cell repertoires in COVID-19. Study context: Nucleic acid was either cDNA or gDNA, and it came from T cells, B-cell-depleted T cells, or PBMCs.

Only one count was recorded for this clone. Original methodology: Reference gene primer amplification gave nucleated cell count estimates. Method: immunoSEQ multiplex PCR; TCRdb's copy keeps in-frame clones and lacks some. V and J calls and clone size come straight from that table; D and trimming were deduced from the DNA. The table has 35,000 to 45,000 clones, about 77% seen once; the top ten hold 33%. Germline-derived CDR1 and CDR2 are MGHDK and SYGVNS. CDR3 length: 15 residues. The V gene end was trimmed by 5 bases and the J gene end by 7 bases; junction bases not matched to a gene: 13. The clonotype comes from a man in his fifties or sixties with acute or convalescent COVID-19. The sequenced sample consisted of peripheral blood. The chain has TRBV25-1 and TRBJ2-7; 8 positions agree with TRBD2. CDR3 region: CASSSGLANLREQYF. CDR3 nucleotide sequence: TGTGCCAGCAGTAGTGGACTAGCCAACCTAAGGGAGCAGTACTTC.